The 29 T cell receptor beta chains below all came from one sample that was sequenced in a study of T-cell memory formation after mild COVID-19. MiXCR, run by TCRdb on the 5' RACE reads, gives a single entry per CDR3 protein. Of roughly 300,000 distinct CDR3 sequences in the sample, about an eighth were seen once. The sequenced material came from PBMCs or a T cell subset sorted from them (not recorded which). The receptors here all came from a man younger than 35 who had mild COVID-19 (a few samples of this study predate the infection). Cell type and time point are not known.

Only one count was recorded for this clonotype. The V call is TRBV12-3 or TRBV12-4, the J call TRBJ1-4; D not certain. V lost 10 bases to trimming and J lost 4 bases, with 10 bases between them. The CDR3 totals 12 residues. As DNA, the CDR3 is TGTGCCACCCGGACCGTTAATGAAAAACTGTTTTTT. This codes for CATRTVNEKLFF.

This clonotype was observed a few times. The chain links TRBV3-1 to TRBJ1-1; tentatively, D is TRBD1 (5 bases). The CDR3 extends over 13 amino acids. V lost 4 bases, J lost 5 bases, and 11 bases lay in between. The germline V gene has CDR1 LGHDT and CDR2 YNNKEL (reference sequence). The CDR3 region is CASSPPGVTEAFF. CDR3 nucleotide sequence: TGTGCCAGCAGCCCTCCGGGGGTGACTGAAGCTTTCTTT.

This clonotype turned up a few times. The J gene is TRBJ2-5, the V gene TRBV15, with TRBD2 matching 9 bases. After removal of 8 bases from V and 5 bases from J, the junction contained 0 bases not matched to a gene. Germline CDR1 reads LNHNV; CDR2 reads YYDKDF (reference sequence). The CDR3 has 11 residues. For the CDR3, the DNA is TGTGCCACCGCGGGGGGGGAGACCCAGTACTTC. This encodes CATAGGETQYF. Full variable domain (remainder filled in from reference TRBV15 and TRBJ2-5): DAMVIQNPRYQVTQFGKPVTLSCSQTLNHNVMYWYQQKSSQAPKLLFHYYDKDFNNEADTPDNFQSRRPNTSFCFLDIRSPGLGDTAMYLCATAGGETQYFGPGTRLLVL.

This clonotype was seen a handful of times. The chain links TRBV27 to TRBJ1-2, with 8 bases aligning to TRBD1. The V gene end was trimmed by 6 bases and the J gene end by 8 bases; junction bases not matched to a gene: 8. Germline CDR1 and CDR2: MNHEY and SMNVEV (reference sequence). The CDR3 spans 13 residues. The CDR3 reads CASRLGQVGGYTF. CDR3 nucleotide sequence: TGTGCCAGCAGGCTGGGACAGGTGGGGGGCTACACCTTC.

The CDR3 coding sequence is TGTGCCACCCATAGCGGGGGGTCCACAGATACGCAGTATTTT. It specifies CATHSGGSTDTQYF. This sequence joins TRBV6-5 and TRBJ2-3; 10 bases agree with TRBD2. CDR1 and CDR2 (germline): MNHEY, SVGAGI. The trim removed 10 bases at V and 2 bases at J, leaving 6 bases unmatched. The CDR3 has 14 amino acids.

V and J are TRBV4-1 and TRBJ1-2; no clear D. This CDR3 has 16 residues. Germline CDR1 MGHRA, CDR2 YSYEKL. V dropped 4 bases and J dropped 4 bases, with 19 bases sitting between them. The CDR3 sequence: CASSPRPTRGFYGYTF. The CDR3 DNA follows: TGCGCCAGCAGCCCTAGACCTACTCGAGGGTTCTATGGCTACACCTTC.

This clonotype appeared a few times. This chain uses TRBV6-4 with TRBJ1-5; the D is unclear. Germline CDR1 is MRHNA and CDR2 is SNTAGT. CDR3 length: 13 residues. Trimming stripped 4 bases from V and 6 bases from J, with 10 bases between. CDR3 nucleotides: TGTGCCAGCAGTGCGGAGGAAGGTCAGCCCCAGCATTTT. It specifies CASSAEEGQPQHF.

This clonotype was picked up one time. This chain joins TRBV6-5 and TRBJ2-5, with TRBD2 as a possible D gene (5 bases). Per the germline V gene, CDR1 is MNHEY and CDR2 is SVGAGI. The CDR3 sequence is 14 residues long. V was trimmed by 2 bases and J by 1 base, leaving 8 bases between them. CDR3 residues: CASSYGAGQETQYF. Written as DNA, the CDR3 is TGTGCCAGCAGTTACGGCGCGGGCCAAGAGACCCAGTACTTC.

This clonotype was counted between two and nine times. The DNA for the CDR3 is TGCGCCAGCAGCTTAACCTACAGGGGGCTGGGTTCACCCCTCCACTTT. Its protein product is CASSLTYRGLGSPLHF. This rearrangement joins TRBV5-1 to TRBJ1-6; 9 nucleotides align to TRBD1. The CDR3 sequence is 16 residues long. V lost 2 bases and J lost 9; bases outside the gene matches: 9. Per the germline V gene, CDR1 is SGHRS and CDR2 is YFSETQ.

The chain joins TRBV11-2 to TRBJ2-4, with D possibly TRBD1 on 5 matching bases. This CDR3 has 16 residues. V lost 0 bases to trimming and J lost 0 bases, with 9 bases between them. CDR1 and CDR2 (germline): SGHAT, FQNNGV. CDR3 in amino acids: CASSLDWGGAKNIQYF. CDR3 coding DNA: TGTGCCAGCAGCTTAGATTGGGGCGGAGCCAAAAACATTCAGTACTTC.

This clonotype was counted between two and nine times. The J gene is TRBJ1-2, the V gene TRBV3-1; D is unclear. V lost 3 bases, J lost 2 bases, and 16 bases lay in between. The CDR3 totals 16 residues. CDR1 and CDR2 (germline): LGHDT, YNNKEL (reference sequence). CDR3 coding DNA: TGTGCCAGCAGCCAGATCGGGGTACGGGAAAACTATGGCTACACCTTC. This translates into CASSQIGVRENYGYTF. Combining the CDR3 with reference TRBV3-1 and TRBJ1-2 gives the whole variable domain DTAVSQTPKYLVTQMGNDKSIKCEQNLGHDTMYWYKQDSKKFLKIMFSYNNKELIINETVPNRFSPKSPDKAHLNLHINSLELGDSAVYFCASSQIGVRENYGYTFGSGTRLTVV.

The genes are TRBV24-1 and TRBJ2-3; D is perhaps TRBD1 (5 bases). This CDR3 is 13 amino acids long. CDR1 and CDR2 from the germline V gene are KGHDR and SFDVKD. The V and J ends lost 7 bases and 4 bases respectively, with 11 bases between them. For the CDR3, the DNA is TGTGCCACCAGCAGGGAAAGGGCAGATACGCAGTATTTT. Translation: CATSRERADTQYF.

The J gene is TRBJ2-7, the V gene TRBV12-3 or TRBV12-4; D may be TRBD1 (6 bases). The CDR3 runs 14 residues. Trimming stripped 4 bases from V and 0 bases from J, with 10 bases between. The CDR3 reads CASSSDRYSYEQYF. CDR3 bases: TGTGCCAGCAGTTCGGACAGATACTCCTACGAGCAGTACTTC.

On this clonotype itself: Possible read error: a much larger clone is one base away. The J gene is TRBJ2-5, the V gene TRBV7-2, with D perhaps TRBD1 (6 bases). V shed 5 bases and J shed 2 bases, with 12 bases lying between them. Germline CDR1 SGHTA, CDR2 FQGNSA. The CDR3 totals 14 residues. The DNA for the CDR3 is TGTGCCAGCAGCGCCTGGACAGCACAAGAGACCCAGTACTTC. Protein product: CASSAWTAQETQYF.

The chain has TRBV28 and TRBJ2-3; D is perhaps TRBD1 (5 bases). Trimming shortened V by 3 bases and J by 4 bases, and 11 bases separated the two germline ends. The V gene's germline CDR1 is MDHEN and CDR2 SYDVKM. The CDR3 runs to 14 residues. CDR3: CASSFLGQADTQYF. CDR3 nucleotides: TGTGCCAGCAGTTTCTTGGGGCAGGCAGATACGCAGTATTTT.

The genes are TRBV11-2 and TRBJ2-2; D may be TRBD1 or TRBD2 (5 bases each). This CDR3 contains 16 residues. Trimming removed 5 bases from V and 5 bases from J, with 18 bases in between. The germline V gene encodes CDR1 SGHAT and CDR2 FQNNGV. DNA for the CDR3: TGTGCCAGCAGCCCGTCGATCGGGACGGCGACCGGGGAGCTGTTTTTT. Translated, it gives CASSPSIGTATGELFF. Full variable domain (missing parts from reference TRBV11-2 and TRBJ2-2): EAGVAQSPRYKIIEKRQSVAFWCNPISGHATLYWYQQILGQGPKLLIQFQNNGVVDDSQLPKDRFSAERLKGVDSTLKIQPAKLEDSAVYLCASSPSIGTATGELFFGEGSRLTVL.

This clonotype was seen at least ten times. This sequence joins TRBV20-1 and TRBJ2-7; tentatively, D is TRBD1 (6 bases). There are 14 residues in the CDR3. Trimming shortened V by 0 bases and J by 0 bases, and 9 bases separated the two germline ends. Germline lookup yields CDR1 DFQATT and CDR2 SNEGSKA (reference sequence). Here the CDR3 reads CSARDKTGSYEQYF. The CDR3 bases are TGCAGTGCTAGAGATAAGACAGGCTCCTACGAGCAGTACTTC.

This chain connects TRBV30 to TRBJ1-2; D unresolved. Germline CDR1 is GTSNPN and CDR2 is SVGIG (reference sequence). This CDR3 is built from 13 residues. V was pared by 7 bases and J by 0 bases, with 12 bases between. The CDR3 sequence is CASRGLSNYGYTF. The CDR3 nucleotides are TGTGCCTCCCGGGGATTATCTAACTATGGCTACACCTTC.

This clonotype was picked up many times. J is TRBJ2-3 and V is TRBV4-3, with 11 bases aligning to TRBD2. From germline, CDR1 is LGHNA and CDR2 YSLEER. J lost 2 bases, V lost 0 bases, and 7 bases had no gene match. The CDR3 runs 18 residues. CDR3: CASSQDILAGGYTDTQYF. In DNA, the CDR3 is TGCGCCAGCAGCCAAGATATCCTAGCGGGGGGATACACAGATACGCAGTATTTT.

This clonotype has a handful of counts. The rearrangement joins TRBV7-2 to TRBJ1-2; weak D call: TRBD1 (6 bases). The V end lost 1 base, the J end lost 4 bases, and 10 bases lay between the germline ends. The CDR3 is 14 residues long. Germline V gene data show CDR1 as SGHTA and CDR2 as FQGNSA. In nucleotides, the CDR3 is TGTGCCAGCAGCTTAGGGGGGCAACTCTATGGCTACACCTTC. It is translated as CASSLGGQLYGYTF.

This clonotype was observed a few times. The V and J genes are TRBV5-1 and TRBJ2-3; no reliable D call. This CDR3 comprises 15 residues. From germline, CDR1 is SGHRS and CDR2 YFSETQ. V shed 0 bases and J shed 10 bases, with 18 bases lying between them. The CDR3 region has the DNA TGCGCCAGCAGCTTGGCCGTCGGACGGTATTTAGCGCAGTATTTT. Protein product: CASSLAVGRYLAQYF.

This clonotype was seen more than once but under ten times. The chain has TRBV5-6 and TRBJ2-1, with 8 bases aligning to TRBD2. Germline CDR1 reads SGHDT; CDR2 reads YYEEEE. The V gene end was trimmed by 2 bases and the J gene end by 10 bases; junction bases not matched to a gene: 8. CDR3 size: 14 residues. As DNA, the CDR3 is TGTGCCAGCAGCTTTATTAGCGGGGCCCTCGAGCAGTTCTTC. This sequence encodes CASSFISGALEQFF.

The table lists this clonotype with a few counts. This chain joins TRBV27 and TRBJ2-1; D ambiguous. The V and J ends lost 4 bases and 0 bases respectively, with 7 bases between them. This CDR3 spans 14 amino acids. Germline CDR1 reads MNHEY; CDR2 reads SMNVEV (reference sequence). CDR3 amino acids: CASSSSGSYNEQFF. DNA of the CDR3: TGTGCCAGCAGTTCGTCTGGCTCCTACAATGAGCAGTTCTTC.

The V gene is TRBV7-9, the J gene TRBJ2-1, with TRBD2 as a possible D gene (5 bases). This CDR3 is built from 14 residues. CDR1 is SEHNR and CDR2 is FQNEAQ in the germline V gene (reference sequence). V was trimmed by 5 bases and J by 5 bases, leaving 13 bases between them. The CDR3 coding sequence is TGTGCCAGCAGCGCCGAACTAGTTCACAATGAGCAGTTCTTC. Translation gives CASSAELVHNEQFF.

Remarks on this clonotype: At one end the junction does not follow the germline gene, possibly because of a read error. The DNA of the CDR3 is TGCGCCAGCAGCGCGGCTAGCAATGAGCGGTTCTTC. This encodes CASSAASNERFF. The rearrangement links TRBV5-1 to TRBJ2-1; D might be TRBD2 (5 bases). Germline assignment: CDR1 SGHRS and CDR2 YFSETQ. The CDR3 has 12 amino acids.

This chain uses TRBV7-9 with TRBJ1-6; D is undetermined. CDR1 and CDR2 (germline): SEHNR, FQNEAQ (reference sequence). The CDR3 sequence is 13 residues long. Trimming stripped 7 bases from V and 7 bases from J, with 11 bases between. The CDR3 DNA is TGTGCCAGCAATGGGGTGGGGAATTCACCCCTCCACTTT. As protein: CASNGVGNSPLHF.

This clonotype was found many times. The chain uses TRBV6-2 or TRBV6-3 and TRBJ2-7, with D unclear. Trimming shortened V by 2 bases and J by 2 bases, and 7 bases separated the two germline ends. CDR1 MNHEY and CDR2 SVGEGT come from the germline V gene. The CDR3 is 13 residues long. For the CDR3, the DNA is TGTGCCAGCAGTTACCAGGAGACCTACGAGCAGTACTTC. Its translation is CASSYQETYEQYF.

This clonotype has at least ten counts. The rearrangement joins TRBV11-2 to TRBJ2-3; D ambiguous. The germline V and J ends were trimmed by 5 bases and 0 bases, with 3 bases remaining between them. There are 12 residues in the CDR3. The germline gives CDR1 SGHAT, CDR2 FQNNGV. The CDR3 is CASSISTDTQYF. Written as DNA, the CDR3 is TGTGCCAGCAGCATTAGCACAGATACGCAGTATTTT.

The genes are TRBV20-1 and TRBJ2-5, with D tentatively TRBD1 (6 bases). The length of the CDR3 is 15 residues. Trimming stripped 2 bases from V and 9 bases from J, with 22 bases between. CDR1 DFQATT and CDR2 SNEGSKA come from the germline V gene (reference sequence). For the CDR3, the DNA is TGCAGTGCTAGAACGCCCATGGACACACCAGGGGCCCAGTACTTC. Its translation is CSARTPMDTPGAQYF.